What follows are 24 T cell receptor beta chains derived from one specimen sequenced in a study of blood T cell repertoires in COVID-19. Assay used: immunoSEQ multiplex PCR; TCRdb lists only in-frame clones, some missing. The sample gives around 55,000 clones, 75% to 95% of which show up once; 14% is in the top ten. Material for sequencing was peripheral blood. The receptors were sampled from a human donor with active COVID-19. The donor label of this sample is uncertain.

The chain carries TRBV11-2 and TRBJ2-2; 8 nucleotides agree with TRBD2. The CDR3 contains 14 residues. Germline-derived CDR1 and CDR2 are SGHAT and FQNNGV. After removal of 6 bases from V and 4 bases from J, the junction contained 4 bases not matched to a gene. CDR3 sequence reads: CASSQRGGTGELFF. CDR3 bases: TGTGCCAGCAGTCAACGGGGGGGCACCGGGGAGCTGTTTTTT.

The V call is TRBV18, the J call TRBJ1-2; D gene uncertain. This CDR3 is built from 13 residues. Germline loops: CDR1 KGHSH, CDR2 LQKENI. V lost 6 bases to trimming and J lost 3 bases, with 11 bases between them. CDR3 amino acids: CASSPGQDYGYTF. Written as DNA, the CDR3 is TGTGCCAGCTCCCCCGGTCAGGACTATGGCTACACCTTC.

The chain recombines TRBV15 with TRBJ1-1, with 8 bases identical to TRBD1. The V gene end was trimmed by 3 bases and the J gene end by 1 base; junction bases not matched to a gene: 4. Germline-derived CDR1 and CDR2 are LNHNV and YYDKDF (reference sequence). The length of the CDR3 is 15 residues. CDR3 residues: CATSRGQATNTEAFF. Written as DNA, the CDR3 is TGTGCCACCAGCAGGGGACAGGCTACGAACACTGAAGCTTTCTTT. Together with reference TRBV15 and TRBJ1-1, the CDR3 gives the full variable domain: DAMVIQNPRYQVTQFGKPVTLSCSQTLNHNVMYWYQQKSSQAPKLLFHYYDKDFNNEADTPDNFQSRRPNTSFCFLDIRSPGLGDTAMYLCATSRGQATNTEAFFGQGTRLTVV.

The chain's CDR3 is CSVLGRGLHEQYF. CDR3 nucleotide sequence: TGCAGCGTTCTAGGAAGGGGGCTCCACGAGCAGTACTTC. The gene calls are TRBV29-1 and TRBJ2-7; 7 bases agree with TRBD1. CDR1 and CDR2 (germline): SQVTM, ANQGSEA. This CDR3 is 13 amino acids long. Trimming removed 5 bases from V and 5 bases from J; junction bases left unmatched: 9.

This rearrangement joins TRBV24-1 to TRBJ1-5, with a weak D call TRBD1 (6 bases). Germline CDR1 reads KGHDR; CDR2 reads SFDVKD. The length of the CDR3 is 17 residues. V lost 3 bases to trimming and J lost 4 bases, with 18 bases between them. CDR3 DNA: TGTGCCACCAGTGATCCTGGGACAAGGGTGAGTAATCAGCCCCAGCATTTT. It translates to CATSDPGTRVSNQPQHF.

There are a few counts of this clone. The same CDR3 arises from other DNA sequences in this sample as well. The CDR3 bases are TGTGCCAGCAGCTTATCTCTCCCAGATACGCAGTATTTT. This encodes CASSLSLPDTQYF. The rearrangement uses TRBV7-2 and TRBJ2-3; D gene uncertain. CDR3 size: 13 residues. CDR1 is SGHTA and CDR2 is FQGNSA in the germline V gene. The V gene lost 2 bases and the J gene lost 4 bases, with 7 bases spanning the gap.

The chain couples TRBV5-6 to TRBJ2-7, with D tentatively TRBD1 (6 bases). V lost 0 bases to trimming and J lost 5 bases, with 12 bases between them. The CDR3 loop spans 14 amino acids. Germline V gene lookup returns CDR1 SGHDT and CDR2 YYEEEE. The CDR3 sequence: CASSLVGRGDEQYF. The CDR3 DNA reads TGTGCCAGCAGCTTGGTTGGCAGGGGCGACGAGCAGTACTTC.

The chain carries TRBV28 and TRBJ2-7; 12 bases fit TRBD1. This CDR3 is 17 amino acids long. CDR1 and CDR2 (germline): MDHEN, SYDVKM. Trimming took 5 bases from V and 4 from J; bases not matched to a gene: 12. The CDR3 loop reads CASSPTRDRGLGYEQYF. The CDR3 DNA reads TGTGCCAGCAGTCCAACCCGGGACAGGGGGCTTGGATACGAGCAGTACTTC.

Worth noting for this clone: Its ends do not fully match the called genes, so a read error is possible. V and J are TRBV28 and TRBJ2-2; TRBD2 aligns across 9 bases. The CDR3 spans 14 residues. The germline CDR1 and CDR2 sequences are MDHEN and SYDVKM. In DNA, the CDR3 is TGTGCCAGCACTTTAGCGGGAGCACGAGGGGAGCTGTTTTTT. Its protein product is CASTLAGARGELFF.

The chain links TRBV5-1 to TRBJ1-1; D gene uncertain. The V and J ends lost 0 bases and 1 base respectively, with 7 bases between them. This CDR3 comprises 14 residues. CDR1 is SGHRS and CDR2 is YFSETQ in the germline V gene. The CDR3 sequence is CASSLAGGNTEAFF. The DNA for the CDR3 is TGCGCCAGCAGCTTGGCCGGAGGGAACACTGAAGCTTTCTTT.

CDR3 coding DNA: TGTGCCAGCAGCTCCCAGACAGGGGTGAACTATGGCTACACCTTC. It codes for CASSSQTGVNYGYTF. The rearrangement links TRBV11-2 to TRBJ1-2; 8 positions match TRBD1. Germline V gene lookup returns CDR1 SGHAT and CDR2 FQNNGV. J gave up 2 bases and V 4 bases, and 6 bases lay outside the gene matches. This CDR3 comprises 15 residues.

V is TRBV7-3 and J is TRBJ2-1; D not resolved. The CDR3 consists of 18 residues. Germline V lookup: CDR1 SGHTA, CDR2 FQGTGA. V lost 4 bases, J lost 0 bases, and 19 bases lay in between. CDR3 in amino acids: CASSSSRVRQSSYNEQFF. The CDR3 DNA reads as TGTGCCAGCAGCTCCTCCCGTGTGAGGCAGAGCTCCTACAATGAGCAGTTCTTC.

The CDR3 nucleotides read TGTGCCAGCAGCCAGCGACTAGCGGGGGGCCTGTGGGAGCAGTACGTC. The encoded protein is CASSQRLAGGLWEQYV. The rearrangement uses TRBV13 and TRBJ2-7; TRBD2 aligns across 13 bases. This CDR3 has 16 residues. V lost 5 bases and J lost 7; bases outside the gene matches: 11. The germline V gene has CDR1 PRHDT and CDR2 FYEKMQ (reference sequence).

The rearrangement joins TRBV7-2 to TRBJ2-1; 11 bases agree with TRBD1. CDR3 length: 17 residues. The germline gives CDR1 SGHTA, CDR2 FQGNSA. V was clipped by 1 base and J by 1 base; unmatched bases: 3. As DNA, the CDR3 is TGTGCCAGCAGCTTAGTAGGGACAGGGGGTTCCTACAATGAGCAGTTCTTC. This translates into CASSLVGTGGSYNEQFF.

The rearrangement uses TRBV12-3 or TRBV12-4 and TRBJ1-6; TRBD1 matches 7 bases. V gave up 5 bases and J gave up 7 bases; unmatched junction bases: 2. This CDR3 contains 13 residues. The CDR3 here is CASSPRGNSPLHF. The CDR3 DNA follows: TGTGCCAGCAGTCCCAGGGGGAATTCACCCCTCCACTTT.

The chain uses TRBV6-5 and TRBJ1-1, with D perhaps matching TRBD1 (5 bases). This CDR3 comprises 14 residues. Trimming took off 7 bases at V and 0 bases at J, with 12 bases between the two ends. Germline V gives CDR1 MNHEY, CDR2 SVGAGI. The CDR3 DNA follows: TGTGCCAGCACTCCGGACACTCTGAACACTGAAGCTTTCTTT. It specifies CASTPDTLNTEAFF.

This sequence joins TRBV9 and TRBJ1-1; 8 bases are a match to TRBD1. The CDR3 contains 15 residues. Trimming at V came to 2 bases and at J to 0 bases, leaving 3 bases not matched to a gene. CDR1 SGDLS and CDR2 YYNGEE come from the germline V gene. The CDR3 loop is CASSVAGGLNTEAFF. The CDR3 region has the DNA TGTGCCAGCAGCGTGGCAGGGGGCTTGAACACTGAAGCTTTCTTT. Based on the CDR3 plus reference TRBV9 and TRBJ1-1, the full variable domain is DSGVTQTPKHLITATGQRVTLRCSPRSGDLSVYWYQQSLDQGLQFLIQYYNGEERAKGNILERFSAQQFPDLHSELNLSSLELGDSALYFCASSVAGGLNTEAFFGQGTRLTVV.

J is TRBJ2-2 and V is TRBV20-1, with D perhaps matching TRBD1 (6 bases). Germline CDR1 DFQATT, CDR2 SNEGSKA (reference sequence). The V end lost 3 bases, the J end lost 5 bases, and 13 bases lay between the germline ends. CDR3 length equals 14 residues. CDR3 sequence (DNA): TGCAGTGCTAGTGCCAGGGGCCTTACCGGGGAGCTGTTTTTT. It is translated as CSASARGLTGELFF.

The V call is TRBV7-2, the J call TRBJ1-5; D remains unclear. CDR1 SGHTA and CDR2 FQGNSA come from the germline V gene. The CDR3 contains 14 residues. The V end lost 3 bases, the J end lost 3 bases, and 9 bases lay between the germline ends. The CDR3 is CASSLEVLNQPQHF. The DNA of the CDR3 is TGTGCCAGCAGCTTGGAGGTCCTCAATCAGCCCCAGCATTTT.

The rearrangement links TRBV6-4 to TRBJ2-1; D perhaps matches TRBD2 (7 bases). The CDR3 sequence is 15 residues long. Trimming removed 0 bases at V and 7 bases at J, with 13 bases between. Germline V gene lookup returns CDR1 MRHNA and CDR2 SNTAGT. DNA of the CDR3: TGTGCCAGCAGTGACTCCGGGGGGCCTTGGAATGAGCAGTTCTTC. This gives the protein CASSDSGGPWNEQFF.

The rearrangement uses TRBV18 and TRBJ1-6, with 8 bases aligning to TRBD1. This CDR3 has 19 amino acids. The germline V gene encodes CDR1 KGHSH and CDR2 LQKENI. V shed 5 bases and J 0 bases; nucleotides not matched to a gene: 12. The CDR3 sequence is CASSFGWGQESSYNSPLHF. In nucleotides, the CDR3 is TGTGCCAGCTCATTCGGTTGGGGACAGGAGAGCTCCTATAATTCACCCCTCCACTTT.

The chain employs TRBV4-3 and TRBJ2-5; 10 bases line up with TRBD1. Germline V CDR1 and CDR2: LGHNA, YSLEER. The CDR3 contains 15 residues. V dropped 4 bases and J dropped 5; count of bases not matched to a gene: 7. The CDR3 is CASSRGTGVGETQYF. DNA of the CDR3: TGCGCCAGCAGCCGAGGGACAGGGGTTGGGGAGACCCAGTACTTC.

DNA for the CDR3: TGTGCCAGCAGTTGGGGGACATCCTATAGCAATCAGCCCCAGCATTTT. This sequence encodes CASSWGTSYSNQPQHF. The rearrangement links TRBV6-6 to TRBJ1-5; tentative D call: TRBD1 (6 bases). The germline gives CDR1 MNHNY, CDR2 SVGAGI (reference sequence). Between the trimmed V and J ends, which lost 4 bases and 0 bases, there was a span of 13 bases. The CDR3 consists of 16 residues.

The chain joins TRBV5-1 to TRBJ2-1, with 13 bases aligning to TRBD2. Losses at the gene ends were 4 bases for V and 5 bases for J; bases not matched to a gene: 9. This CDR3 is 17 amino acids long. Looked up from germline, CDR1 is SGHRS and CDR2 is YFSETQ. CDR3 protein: CASSLGTSGKGDNEQFF. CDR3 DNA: TGCGCCAGCAGCCTGGGGACTAGCGGGAAGGGAGACAATGAGCAGTTCTTC.